This T cell receptor beta chain was identified in a study of blood T cells in healthy people across ages. A second PCR, run for about 7 to 11 cycles, used a sample-barcoded 5' primer plus a J-beta primer mix. TCRdb re-called the 5' RACE reads with MiXCR, one entry per CDR3 protein. Of roughly 570,000 distinct CDR3 sequences detected, 25% to 30% appear once; the ten largest clones hold roughly 20%. This CDR3 contains 14 residues. CDR1 and CDR2 (germline): SNHLY, FYNNEI. With V trimmed by 2 bases and J by 2 bases, 2 bases remained unmatched. This clonotype was found many times. The sample taken for sequencing was blood. The V call is TRBV2, the J call TRBJ1-2; 7 bases fit TRBD1. The receptor was isolated from a woman aged 65 to 85 in good health. The CDR3 protein is CASSELGQNYGYTF. The CDR3 DNA reads TGTGCCAGCAGTGAACTGGGACAGAACTATGGCTACACCTTC.